This T cell receptor (beta chain) was sequenced in a study of early stage breast cancer tumors. Study details: Of around 15 invasive breast tumors, around 13 were hormone receptor-positive, HER2-negative.

Profiling relied on immunoSEQ multiplex PCR, and the TCRdb table lists in-frame clones only, not all of them. The sample shows 28,000 or so clones, more than 65% of them seen only once. Germline CDR1 reads MGHRA; CDR2 reads YSYEKL. The CDR3 is 18 amino acids. With 0 bases clipped from V and 0 bases from J, the junction kept 5 bases outside the gene matches. The clonotype comes from a person in their 40s with breast cancer. The chain combines TRBV4-1 with TRBJ1-4; 9 positions agree with TRBD1. The material sequenced was blood. The CDR3 nucleotides are TGCGCCAGCAGCCAAGAAGGGGACAGGGCGGCAACTAATGAAAAACTGTTTTTT. Translated: CASSQEGDRAATNEKLFF.